One and the same sample provided the 7 T cell receptor beta chains below, sequenced in a study of PD-1 blockade in classical Hodgkin lymphoma. Data came from immunoSEQ multiplex PCR; TCRdb stores just in-frame clones and leaves some out. Among 50,000 or so clones, 75% to 95% were seen once, and the ten largest hold less than 11%. Following autologous stem cell transplantation, relapse occurred in every patient, and exposure to brentuximab vedotin varied. The source material was peripheral blood mononuclear cells (PBMCs), sampled before the second cycle of nivolumab. These receptor sequences come from a human donor with classical Hodgkin lymphoma.

This rearrangement joins TRBV4-1 to TRBJ2-7, with D possibly being TRBD2 (6 bases). This CDR3 has 13 amino acids. Trimming stripped 3 bases from V and 3 bases from J, with 9 bases between. CDR1 and CDR2 from the germline V gene are MGHRA and YSYEKL. For the CDR3, the DNA is TGCGCCAGCAGCCAGGGGGGTGGCTACGAGCAGTACTTC. This translates into CASSQGGGYEQYF.

This chain connects TRBV6-6 to TRBJ2-3; 11 positions agree with TRBD2. The CDR3 runs 16 residues. CDR1 is MNHNY, CDR2 SVGAGI, per germline (reference sequence). V was pared by 6 bases and J by 2 bases, with 7 bases of the junction left unmatched. The CDR3 bases are TGTGCCAGCAGCCTTGGACTAGCGGGTAACACAGATACGCAGTATTTT. Protein: CASSLGLAGNTDTQYF.

The CDR3 sequence is CASSHYMGDEQFF. The CDR3 nucleotides read TGTGCCAGCAGCCATTATATGGGCGATGAGCAGTTCTTC. This chain connects TRBV14 to TRBJ2-1, with D uncertain. Germline assignment: CDR1 SGHDN and CDR2 FVKESK. The CDR3 spans 13 residues. Between the trimmed V and J ends, which lost 3 bases and 8 bases, there was a span of 11 bases.

The V gene is TRBV4-2, the J gene TRBJ1-6, with a tentative D call TRBD1 (6 bases). V lost 3 bases and J lost 11, with 17 bases in between. The germline gives CDR1 LGHNA, CDR2 YNFKEQ. The CDR3 contains 15 residues. The chain's CDR3 is CASSQAAGAGPPLHF. DNA of the CDR3: TGTGCCAGCAGCCAGGCTGCAGGGGCAGGCCCACCCCTCCACTTT.

The chain is built from TRBV7-6 and TRBJ2-5, with 8 bases fitting TRBD2. Unmatched junction bases numbered 3, after V lost 2 bases and J lost 1 base. The CDR3 has 15 residues. Per the germline V gene, CDR1 is SGHVS and CDR2 is FNYEAQ. CDR3 nucleotides: TGTGCCAGCAGCTTATGGACTAGCATCCAAGAGACCCAGTACTTC. Translating it yields CASSLWTSIQETQYF. Full variable domain (missing parts from reference TRBV7-6 and TRBJ2-5): GAGVSQSPRYKVTKRGQDVALRCDPISGHVSLYWYRQALGQGPEFLTYFNYEAQQDKSGLPNDRFSAERPEGSISTLTIQRTEQRDSAMYRCASSLWTSIQETQYFGPGTRLLVL.

V usage is TRBV13 and J usage is TRBJ2-7; 7 bases align to TRBD2. The germline CDR1 and CDR2 sequences are PRHDT and FYEKMQ (reference sequence). The CDR3 spans 14 residues. With 0 bases clipped from V and 3 bases from J, the junction kept 2 bases outside the gene matches. The CDR3 DNA reads TGTGCCAGCAGCTTAGGCCTAGCGGACTACGAGCAGTACTTC. It yields the protein CASSLGLADYEQYF.

V usage is TRBV9 and J usage is TRBJ2-1; D gene uncertain. This CDR3 contains 12 residues. Germline values: CDR1 SGDLS, CDR2 YYNGEE. V lost 3 bases and J 7 bases, leaving 8 bases between the germline ends. The CDR3 sequence: CASSESPNEQFF. CDR3 DNA: TGTGCCAGCAGCGAGTCGCCAAATGAGCAGTTCTTC. Full variable domain (outside the CDR3, taken from reference TRBV9 and TRBJ2-1): DSGVTQTPKHLITATGQRVTLRCSPRSGDLSVYWYQQSLDQGLQFLIQYYNGEERAKGNILERFSAQQFPDLHSELNLSSLELGDSALYFCASSESPNEQFFGPGTRLTVL.